Presented here are 9 T cell receptor beta chains from one specimen sequenced in a study of blood T cell repertoires in COVID-19. Produced via immunoSEQ multiplex PCR; TCRdb's table is partial and in-frame only. The data contain about 25,000 clones, under 90% of them singletons. Sequencing used peripheral blood. These receptors all stem from a man between 65 and 85 years old with acute or convalescent COVID-19.

This clone was seen a handful of times. V is TRBV5-1 and J is TRBJ2-1; D unclear. V dropped 1 base and J dropped 6 bases, with 5 bases sitting between them. The germline V gene has CDR1 SGHRS and CDR2 YFSETQ. The CDR3 consists of 12 residues. The CDR3 reads CASSLFSNEQFF. CDR3 DNA sequence: TGCGCCAGCAGCTTGTTTAGCAATGAGCAGTTCTTC.

This rearrangement joins TRBV19 to TRBJ2-3; 15 bases are a match to TRBD2. This CDR3 spans 15 amino acids. CDR1 LNHDA and CDR2 SQIVND come from the germline V gene (reference sequence). Losses at the gene ends were 5 bases for V and 6 bases for J; bases not matched to a gene: 3. The CDR3 is CASSPGLAGGDTQYF. As DNA, the CDR3 is TGTGCCAGTAGTCCGGGACTAGCGGGGGGTGATACGCAGTATTTT.

V gene TRBV19 combines with J gene TRBJ1-6; D call uncertain. V lost 1 base and J lost 5, with 9 bases in between. Germline CDR1 LNHDA, CDR2 SQIVND (reference sequence). CDR3 length equals 15 residues. As DNA, the CDR3 is TGTGCCAGTAGTATAGGTCAAGCCAATAATTCACCCCTCCACTTT. It yields the protein CASSIGQANNSPLHF.

This clone was observed a few times. V and J are TRBV30 and TRBJ1-4; D remains unclear. The germline V gene has CDR1 GTSNPN and CDR2 SVGIG (reference sequence). Trimming removed 2 bases at V and 7 bases at J, with 8 bases between. The CDR3 contains 12 residues. The CDR3 coding sequence is TGTGCCTGGAGTACAGAAACTGAAAAACTGTTTTTT. Translated, it gives CAWSTETEKLFF.

This sequence joins TRBV9 and TRBJ2-5; TRBD2 matches 9 bases. V was clipped by 0 bases and J by 4 bases; unmatched bases: 10. Looked up from germline, CDR1 is SGDLS and CDR2 is YYNGEE. The CDR3 covers 17 residues. The CDR3 spells CASSVVASGAQSETQYF. In nucleotides, the CDR3 is TGTGCCAGCAGCGTAGTTGCTAGCGGGGCGCAGTCAGAGACCCAGTACTTC.

The rearrangement joins TRBV6-5 to TRBJ1-2, with 7 nucleotides matching TRBD1. Germline lookup yields CDR1 MNHEY and CDR2 SVGAGI. V lost 6 bases, J lost 5 bases, and 6 bases stayed unmatched. There are 13 residues in the CDR3. Written as DNA, the CDR3 is TGTGCCAGCAGCCAAACAGGGGAATATGGCTACACCTTC. Translated: CASSQTGEYGYTF.

This chain uses TRBV5-1 with TRBJ1-2, with 7 bases identical to TRBD1. The CDR3 sequence is 14 residues long. The V segment lost 0 bases and the J segment 4 bases; nucleotides outside the gene matches: 3. In germline, CDR1 is SGHRS, CDR2 YFSETQ. Here the CDR3 DNA reads TGCGCCAGCAGCTTGGAAGGGACAGCCTATGGCTACACCTTC. Its translation is CASSLEGTAYGYTF.

The chain uses TRBV19 and TRBJ2-2; 11 bases agree with TRBD1. The CDR3 extends over 14 amino acids. Per the germline V gene, CDR1 is LNHDA and CDR2 is SQIVND (reference sequence). The J segment lost 7 bases and the V segment lost 7 bases, leaving 5 bases of the junction unmatched. CDR3 bases: TGTGCCAGTACGGACAGGGGGCTGTACGGGGAGCTGTTTTTT. This encodes CASTDRGLYGELFF. Variable domain in full (rest from reference TRBV19 and TRBJ2-2): DGGITQSPKYLFRKEGQNVTLSCEQNLNHDAMYWYRQDPGQGLRLIYYSQIVNDFQKGDIAEGYSVSREKKESFPLTVTSAQKNPTAFYLCASTDRGLYGELFFGEGSRLTVL.

The chain uses TRBV11-2 and TRBJ1-1; unclear D gene. Trimming cost V 0 bases and J 1 base, with 9 bases left between them. Germline V lookup: CDR1 SGHAT, CDR2 FQNNGV. The CDR3 runs to 15 residues. CDR3 DNA: TGTGCCAGCAGCTTAGATCCCCTACCGAACACTGAAGCTTTCTTT. Amino acid sequence: CASSLDPLPNTEAFF.